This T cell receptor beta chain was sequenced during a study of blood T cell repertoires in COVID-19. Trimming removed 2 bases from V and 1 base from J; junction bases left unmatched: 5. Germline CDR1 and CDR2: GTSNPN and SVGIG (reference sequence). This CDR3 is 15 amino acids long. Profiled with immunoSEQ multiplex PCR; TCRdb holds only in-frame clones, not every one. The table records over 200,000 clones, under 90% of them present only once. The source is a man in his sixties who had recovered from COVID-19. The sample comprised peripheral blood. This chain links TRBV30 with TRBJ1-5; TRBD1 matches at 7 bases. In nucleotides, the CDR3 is TGTGCCTGGAGTCCGACAGGGTTAAGCAATCAGCCCCAGCATTTT. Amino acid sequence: CAWSPTGLSNQPQHF.